A single sample is the source of the 27 T cell receptor beta chains below, sequenced in a study of T cells in Graves' hyperthyroidism and ophthalmopathy. The CDR3 regions of TCR beta were amplified from RNA transcripts. The TCR CDR3 was amplified in a first-round RT-PCR using the HTBI primer set. In TCRdb, the multiplex PCR reads were re-called with MiXCR into one record per CDR3 protein. Seen here are about 520,000 distinct CDR3 sequences, about a fifth observed once, and the top ten hold 26%. Sequencing was done on a sample of blood. The receptor source for this set is a man between 18 and 29 years old with Graves' hyperthyroidism.

This clonotype was seen more than once but under ten times. The chain links TRBV7-8 to TRBJ1-6, with 7 bases matching TRBD1. CDR1 and CDR2 from the germline V gene are SGHVS and FQNEAQ. The CDR3 runs to 15 residues. V was pared by 2 bases and J by 7 bases, with 5 bases of the junction left unmatched. This chain's CDR3 is CASSLYTGVNSPLHF. The CDR3 coding sequence is TGTGCCAGCAGCTTATATACAGGGGTGAATTCACCCCTCCACTTT.

This chain uses TRBV2 with TRBJ2-2, with D perhaps TRBD1 (6 bases). Germline lookup yields CDR1 SNHLY and CDR2 FYNNEI. V was pared by 6 bases and J by 1 base, with 12 bases between. The length of the CDR3 is 15 residues. Here the CDR3 reads CASRLQGGNTGELFF. The CDR3 nucleotides read TGTGCCAGCAGACTACAGGGTGGGAACACCGGGGAGCTGTTTTTT.

The V call is TRBV29-1, the J call TRBJ2-5, with 8 bases that match TRBD2. The germline gives CDR1 SQVTM, CDR2 ANQGSEA. V shed 7 bases and J 5 bases; nucleotides not matched to a gene: 6. The CDR3 runs 12 residues. CDR3 residues: CSARLAWETQYF. Written as DNA, the CDR3 is TGCAGCGCCCGACTAGCGTGGGAGACCCAGTACTTC.

The table lists this clonotype with a few counts. The chain has TRBV28 and TRBJ2-5, with D possibly being TRBD2 (5 bases). The CDR3 has 14 residues. Germline CDR1 and CDR2: MDHEN and SYDVKM. Trimming took off 6 bases at V and 1 base at J, with 12 bases between the two ends. The CDR3 loop reads CASSLGLLQETQYF. The CDR3 DNA follows: TGTGCCAGCAGCTTAGGACTTCTCCAAGAGACCCAGTACTTC.

This clonotype has ten or more counts. The chain combines TRBV24-1 with TRBJ1-5; tentatively, D is TRBD1 (6 bases). V lost 5 bases, J lost 7 bases, and 17 bases lay in between. Germline CDR1 KGHDR, CDR2 SFDVKD. The CDR3 length is 15 residues. The CDR3, as DNA: TGTGCCACCAGTGCGGGGGGCGCGGAAATCCAGCCCCAGCATTTT. Its translation is CATSAGGAEIQPQHF.

This clonotype occurred many times. The CDR3 nucleotides read TGCGCCAGCAGCGCCCGGATGAACACTGAAGCTTTCTTT. Protein: CASSARMNTEAFF. The genes are TRBV5-1 and TRBJ1-1, with no clear D. Trimming pared 4 bases from V and 0 bases from J, leaving 7 bases between. Germline V gene sequence: CDR1 SGHRS, CDR2 YFSETQ. The CDR3 extends over 13 amino acids.

Here the CDR3 DNA reads TGTGCCATCAGTGCGACCGACAGGGCCAGCCAAAACATGAACACTGAAGCTTTCTTT. This encodes CAISATDRASQNMNTEAFF. The V call is TRBV10-3, the J call TRBJ1-1, with 7 positions matching TRBD1. The CDR3 is 19 residues long. Trimming took 4 bases from V and 0 from J; bases not matched to a gene: 17. The germline gives CDR1 ENHRY, CDR2 SYGVKD.

In its sample, this clonotype was seen a few times. J is TRBJ2-5 and V is TRBV20-1; D is uncertain. Trimming pared 1 base from V and 0 bases from J, leaving 9 bases between. This CDR3 is 14 amino acids long. Germline V gene lookup returns CDR1 DFQATT and CDR2 SNEGSKA (reference sequence). CDR3 sequence (DNA): TGCAGTGCTAGAGGCCCGACCTACCAAGAGACCCAGTACTTC. Translating gives CSARGPTYQETQYF.

At least ten counts were recorded for this clonotype. In nucleotides, the CDR3 is TGTGCCAGTAACCAACGACAATCAAGCAATCAGCCCCAGCATTTT. It is translated as CASNQRQSSNQPQHF. This chain uses TRBV19 with TRBJ1-5; no clear D. V was shortened by 7 bases and J by 1 base, with 14 bases between the two germline ends. The CDR3 runs 15 residues. Germline lookup yields CDR1 LNHDA and CDR2 SQIVND (reference sequence).

This clonotype was detected ten times or more. This chain links TRBV19 with TRBJ1-5; no definite D call. This CDR3 comprises 14 residues. Trimming stripped 4 bases from V and 5 bases from J, with 12 bases between. Looked up from germline, CDR1 is LNHDA and CDR2 is SQIVND (reference sequence). The CDR3 protein is CASSNSISDQPQHF. CDR3 nucleotides: TGTGCCAGTAGTAACAGCATAAGTGATCAGCCCCAGCATTTT. Full variable domain (rest looked up from reference TRBV19 and TRBJ1-5): DGGITQSPKYLFRKEGQNVTLSCEQNLNHDAMYWYRQDPGQGLRLIYYSQIVNDFQKGDIAEGYSVSREKKESFPLTVTSAQKNPTAFYLCASSNSISDQPQHFGDGTRLSIL.

This clonotype has only a few counts. This chain links TRBV4-1 with TRBJ1-5, with 9 nucleotides matching TRBD1. The CDR3 consists of 16 residues. V gave up 3 bases and J gave up 6 bases; unmatched junction bases: 9. Germline V gene sequence: CDR1 MGHRA, CDR2 YSYEKL. The CDR3 DNA reads TGCGCCAGCAGCCACTTGGACAGGGGTTATGGTCAGCCCCAGCATTTT. Its protein is CASSHLDRGYGQPQHF.

V is TRBV5-1 and J is TRBJ2-6; D is unresolved. The CDR3 consists of 14 residues. Germline values: CDR1 SGHRS, CDR2 YFSETQ. V lost 0 bases and J lost 4, with 5 bases in between. The CDR3 sequence: CASSLDGGANVLTF. The CDR3 region has the DNA TGCGCCAGCAGCTTGGATGGCGGGGCCAACGTCCTGACTTTC. Together with reference TRBV5-1 and TRBJ2-6, the CDR3 gives the full variable domain: KAGVTQTPRYLIKTRGQQVTLSCSPISGHRSVSWYQQTPGQGLQFLFEYFSETQRNKGNFPGRFSGRQFSNSRSEMNVSTLELGDSALYLCASSLDGGANVLTFGAGSRLTVL.

Many counts were recorded for this clonotype. The genes are TRBV6-1 and TRBJ1-1, with 8 bases matching TRBD1. Trimming removed 6 bases from V and 1 base from J; junction bases left unmatched: 4. Germline CDR1 MNHNS, CDR2 SASEGT. This CDR3 contains 14 residues. Written as DNA, the CDR3 is TGTGCCAGCAGGACAGGGGCTTCGAACACTGAAGCTTTCTTT. Its protein product is CASRTGASNTEAFF.

The chain uses TRBV19 and TRBJ1-1; D unclear. The ends were cut back, 0 bases at V and 0 bases at J, with 8 bases in the middle. Germline values: CDR1 LNHDA, CDR2 SQIVND (reference sequence). The CDR3 totals 15 residues. The CDR3 here is CASSIDLGLNTEAFF. CDR3 in DNA: TGTGCCAGTAGTATAGATCTGGGCCTGAACACTGAAGCTTTCTTT.

This chain uses TRBV7-6 with TRBJ1-1; 7 nucleotides align to TRBD1. The J segment lost 5 bases and the V segment lost 2 bases, leaving 11 bases of the junction unmatched. The CDR3 covers 16 residues. Germline V lookup: CDR1 SGHVS, CDR2 FNYEAQ. The CDR3 DNA reads TGTGCCAGCAGCTTACGACAGGGCCTCTTCGAAACTGAAGCTTTCTTT. This codes for CASSLRQGLFETEAFF.

The CDR3 protein is CASRLGVGVAEAFF. CDR3 in DNA: TGTGCCAGCCGTCTGGGTGTAGGGGTCGCTGAAGCTTTCTTT. V and J are TRBV27 and TRBJ1-1; TRBD1 is a possible D gene (5 bases). The V and J ends lost 8 bases and 6 bases respectively, with 19 bases between them. Germline V gene data show CDR1 as MNHEY and CDR2 as SMNVEV (reference sequence). The length of the CDR3 is 14 residues.

This clonotype has at least ten counts. This chain connects TRBV29-1 to TRBJ2-5; no reliable D call. Germline-derived CDR1 and CDR2 are SQVTM and ANQGSEA. This CDR3 has 12 amino acids. Trimming removed 4 bases from V and 1 base from J, with 7 bases in between. The CDR3 DNA follows: TGCAGCGTTGGCCTTCCCCAAGAGACCCAGTACTTC. Its translation: CSVGLPQETQYF.

As concerns this clonotype: One end of the junction varies from germline; a read error may be responsible. The chain has TRBV6-5 and TRBJ2-7; TRBD2 might be the D (5 bases). CDR1 and CDR2 (germline): MNHEY, SVGAGI. This CDR3 region has 12 residues. CDR3 nucleotide sequence: TGTGCCAGCAGTTACCTAGGAGGCGAGCAGTGCTTC. Encoded protein: CASSYLGGEQCF.

This clonotype was recorded at least ten times. This chain links TRBV4-1 with TRBJ1-5, with D possibly matching TRBD1 (6 bases). The CDR3 consists of 16 residues. The ends were cut back, 1 base at V and 3 bases at J, with 13 bases in the middle. Germline assignment: CDR1 MGHRA and CDR2 YSYEKL. CDR3 sequence reads: CASSQGFDRYNQPQHF. The CDR3, as DNA: TGCGCCAGCAGCCAAGGGTTCGACAGGTACAATCAGCCCCAGCATTTT.

This clonotype was recorded many times. The J gene is TRBJ2-7, the V gene TRBV5-5; D not certain. The CDR3 extends over 13 amino acids. The V end was cut by 0 bases, the J end by 2 bases, with 6 bases between. Germline V gene data show CDR1 as SGHKS and CDR2 as YYEKEE (reference sequence). DNA for the CDR3: TGTGCCAGCAGCTTGGGGATGGCCTACGAGCAGTACTTC. It is translated as CASSLGMAYEQYF.

A few counts support this clonotype. V gene TRBV2 combines with J gene TRBJ1-1; D not resolved. Trimming pared 2 bases from V and 4 bases from J, leaving 20 bases between. The CDR3 extends over 17 amino acids. Germline CDR1 SNHLY, CDR2 FYNNEI. For the CDR3, the DNA is TGTGCCAGCAGTGAAAGTTTAGCCCCGGTTTCGGGCACTGAAGCTTTCTTT. Amino acids: CASSESLAPVSGTEAFF.

This clonotype was observed at least ten times. V and J are TRBV20-1 and TRBJ2-2; D is unclear. Germline V gives CDR1 DFQATT, CDR2 SNEGSKA (reference sequence). CDR3 size: 15 residues. V was shortened by 1 base and J by 3 bases, with 12 bases between the two germline ends. This CDR3 is CSARARHSYTGELFF. The CDR3 nucleotides are TGCAGTGCTAGAGCGAGGCACAGCTACACCGGGGAGCTGTTTTTT.

In its sample, this clonotype was seen many times. The chain recombines TRBV9 with TRBJ2-5, with a tentative D call TRBD2 (5 bases). The CDR3 is made up of 15 amino acids. V lost 0 bases and J 5 bases, leaving 14 bases between the germline ends. The germline CDR1 and CDR2 sequences are SGDLS and YYNGEE. In DNA form, the CDR3 reads TGTGCCAGCAGCGTAGAGACTATTCTGGATGAGACCCAGTACTTC. Translated, it gives CASSVETILDETQYF.

The sample holds many counts of this clonotype. The genes are TRBV27 and TRBJ1-5, with 7 nucleotides matching TRBD1. V shed 4 bases and J 7 bases; nucleotides not matched to a gene: 19. From germline, CDR1 is MNHEY and CDR2 SMNVEV (reference sequence). This CDR3 region has 18 residues. CDR3 sequence reads: CASSSLGETGKKAQPQHF. The CDR3 region has the DNA TGTGCCAGCAGTTCCCTGGGGGAGACAGGGAAGAAGGCACAGCCCCAGCATTTT.

The chain links TRBV6-1 to TRBJ1-5, with unresolved D. The germline V gene encodes CDR1 MNHNS and CDR2 SASEGT. The CDR3 is 14 residues long. Trimming removed 3 bases at V and 2 bases at J, with 8 bases between. The CDR3, as DNA: TGTGCCAGCAGTGAGGTCCTGGGCAATCAGCCCCAGCATTTT. Translated, it gives CASSEVLGNQPQHF.

Many counts were recorded for this clonotype. V gene TRBV27 combines with J gene TRBJ2-7; 9 bases align to TRBD1. The CDR3 length is 15 residues. V shed 8 bases, J shed 7 bases, and the junction held 15 bases outside the gene matches. Germline CDR1 reads MNHEY; CDR2 reads SMNVEV (reference sequence). This CDR3 reads CASGNRDRDEGEQYF. The CDR3 DNA reads as TGTGCCAGCGGCAACCGGGACAGGGACGAAGGGGAGCAGTACTTC.

The sample holds one count of this clonotype. The rearrangement uses TRBV12-3 or TRBV12-4 and TRBJ1-2, with 8 positions matching TRBD1. The CDR3 spans 15 residues. J gave up 7 bases and V 6 bases, and 13 bases lay outside the gene matches. CDR3 coding DNA: TGTGCCAGCAGGAGAGGACAGGGAGTTGATTCTGGCTACACCTTC. Translating it yields CASRRGQGVDSGYTF.